The next 31 T cell receptor beta chains were all read from a single sample in a study of cytomegalovirus exposure and HLA in healthy donors. PCR involved 60 Vbeta and 13 Jbeta primers. Using immunoSEQ multiplex PCR, the repertoire was profiled, and TCRdb retains in-frame clones only, with some absent. Of a few hundred thousand clones listed, 70% to 80% are singletons. The sequencing sample was made of PBMCs. The receptors originated from a girl under 10 years old in good health and CMV-seronegative.

The CDR3 region has the DNA TGTGCCAGCAGCGTAGCCATGGCGGGGGATACGCAGTATTTT. This gives the protein CASSVAMAGDTQYF. V and J are TRBV9 and TRBJ2-3, with D possibly TRBD2 on 6 matching bases. The V gene lost 0 bases and the J gene lost 6 bases, with 11 bases spanning the gap. This CDR3 has 14 amino acids. Germline-derived CDR1 and CDR2 are SGDLS and YYNGEE.

The chain joins TRBV12-5 to TRBJ1-5; 9 bases agree with TRBD1. J was trimmed by 7 bases and V by 6 bases; bases with no gene match: 10. The CDR3 is 15 amino acids. Germline assignment: CDR1 LGHNT and CDR2 FRNRAP. This chain's CDR3 is CASGHVQGAWQPQHF. Here the CDR3 DNA reads TGTGCTAGTGGCCATGTACAGGGGGCTTGGCAGCCCCAGCATTTT.

J is TRBJ2-3 and V is TRBV10-3; 10 bases line up with TRBD2. With V trimmed by 10 bases and J by 2 bases, 3 bases remained unmatched. The CDR3 is made up of 13 amino acids. Germline loops: CDR1 ENHRY, CDR2 SYGVKD. The CDR3 is CATLAGATDTQYF. In nucleotides, the CDR3 is TGTGCCACGCTAGCGGGGGCCACAGATACGCAGTATTTT.

The chain couples TRBV18 to TRBJ2-5; D uncertain. The CDR3 spans 14 residues. The V end was cut by 0 bases, the J end by 2 bases, with 7 bases between. The germline V gene encodes CDR1 KGHSH and CDR2 LQKENI. The CDR3, as DNA: TGTGCCAGCTCACCACCCAACTTACAAGAGACCCAGTACTTC. Protein product: CASSPPNLQETQYF.

The chain couples TRBV6-6 to TRBJ1-2; D gene uncertain. Trimming cost V 2 bases and J 8 bases, with 6 bases left between them. The germline CDR1 and CDR2 sequences are MNHNY and SVGAGI (reference sequence). CDR3 length: 11 amino acids. The CDR3 protein is CASSYQLGYTF. The CDR3 DNA reads as TGTGCCAGCAGTTACCAGTTGGGCTACACCTTC.

About this clone itself: Other DNA sequences in the sample encode the same CDR3. V and J are TRBV5-1 and TRBJ2-5; possible D gene TRBD2, 5 bases. CDR3 length equals 13 residues. Germline V gene data show CDR1 as SGHRS and CDR2 as YFSETQ. The V gene lost 0 bases and the J gene lost 5 bases, with 8 bases spanning the gap. The CDR3 here is CASSLGGEETQYF. CDR3 nucleotides: TGCGCCAGCAGCTTGGGTGGGGAGGAGACCCAGTACTTC.

This sequence joins TRBV7-2 and TRBJ1-1; 7 bases fit TRBD1. From germline, CDR1 is SGHTA and CDR2 FQGNSA. The CDR3 consists of 15 residues. The V gene end was trimmed by 4 bases and the J gene end by 8 bases; junction bases not matched to a gene: 13. CDR3 DNA: TGTGCCAGCAGCTCCCGTCCGGCAGGGGGATTAGAAGCTTTCTTT. Translation gives CASSSRPAGGLEAFF.

Note on this clone: The junction does not match germline at one end; this may be a read error. The chain uses TRBV7-9 and TRBJ1-1; D is possibly TRBD1 (5 bases). The CDR3 is made up of 12 amino acids. Germline V CDR1 and CDR2: SEHNR, FQNEAQ (reference sequence). The CDR3 DNA sequence: TGTTCCAGCACCGACAGGAACACTGAAGCTTTCTTT. This encodes CSSTDRNTEAFF.

The V call is TRBV27, the J call TRBJ2-7; no definite D call. The V and J ends lost 3 bases and 3 bases respectively, with 12 bases between them. The CDR3 extends over 14 amino acids. Germline V gene lookup returns CDR1 MNHEY and CDR2 SMNVEV (reference sequence). Written as DNA, the CDR3 is TGTGCCAGCAGTTTGAGCTGGGCTAACTACGAGCAGTACTTC. This sequence encodes CASSLSWANYEQYF.

The J gene is TRBJ2-1, the V gene TRBV5-1; a weak D match, TRBD2 (6 bases). V was pared by 0 bases and J by 6 bases, with 10 bases between. CDR1 SGHRS and CDR2 YFSETQ come from the germline V gene. The CDR3 spans 14 residues. The CDR3 bases are TGCGCCAGCAGCTTGGTGCTCGGGGGCAATGAGCAGTTCTTC. Protein: CASSLVLGGNEQFF.

J is TRBJ1-3 and V is TRBV7-9, with TRBD1 identical over 8 bases. Trimming at V came to 3 bases and at J to 4 bases, leaving 2 bases not matched to a gene. Germline V gene sequence: CDR1 SEHNR, CDR2 FQNEAQ (reference sequence). The CDR3 is made up of 14 amino acids. Here the CDR3 DNA reads TGTGCCAGCAGCTTCCGGGACAGGGGAAACACCATATATTTT. This encodes CASSFRDRGNTIYF.

The CDR3 coding sequence is TGTGCCTGGAGAAGAAGGCGGTCGACAGGGATGAACACTGAAGCTTTCTTT. Amino acids: CAWRRRRSTGMNTEAFF. This rearrangement joins TRBV30 to TRBJ1-1; 7 bases fit TRBD1. Germline trimming cut 3 bases from V and 0 bases from J; bases unmatched to any gene: 13. CDR3 length: 17 residues. Germline V CDR1 and CDR2: GTSNPN, SVGIG (reference sequence). The whole variable domain, filled in from reference TRBV30 and TRBJ1-1, reads SQTIHQWPATLVQPVGSPLSLECTVEGTSNPNLYWYRQAAGRGLQLLFYSVGIGQISSEVPQNLSASRPQDRQFILSSKKLLLSDSGFYLCAWRRRRSTGMNTEAFFGQGTRLTVV.

In nucleotides, the CDR3 is TGTGCCAGCAGTTACTCGAGGCTCGGAGCCAACTATGGCTACACCTTC. Encoded protein: CASSYSRLGANYGYTF. The V and J genes are TRBV6-5 and TRBJ1-2; D gene ambiguous. V lost 0 bases to trimming and J lost 2 bases, with 13 bases between them. This CDR3 comprises 16 residues. Germline V gene sequence: CDR1 MNHEY, CDR2 SVGAGI.

The V and J genes are TRBV11-1 and TRBJ1-2, with D possibly TRBD1 on 6 matching bases. The CDR3 has 13 residues. With 5 bases removed from V and 5 bases from J, the gap between germline ends came to 12 bases. CDR1 is SGHAT, CDR2 FQDESV, per germline (reference sequence). The CDR3 DNA reads as TGTGCCAGCAGCCCAGGGAGGGGGTATGGCTACACCTTC. Its protein product is CASSPGRGYGYTF.

The chain uses TRBV7-9 and TRBJ1-2; D may be TRBD1 (6 bases). V gave up 2 bases and J gave up 2 bases, with 15 bases separating them. This CDR3 region has 16 residues. Germline CDR1 reads SEHNR; CDR2 reads FQNEAQ (reference sequence). The CDR3 DNA reads TGTGCCAGCAGCTTAACCCGGGGGGCGGTAAACTATGGCTACACCTTC. As protein: CASSLTRGAVNYGYTF.

This clone has just a few counts. V and J are TRBV5-4 and TRBJ2-3; tentative D call: TRBD2 (6 bases). The CDR3 is made up of 15 amino acids. Germline loops: CDR1 SGHNT, CDR2 YYREEE (reference sequence). Deletions cut 10 bases from V and 0 bases from J, with 18 bases between. The CDR3 region is CAWEERGSSTDTQYF. CDR3 sequence (DNA): TGTGCCTGGGAGGAACGGGGCTCTAGCACAGATACGCAGTATTTT. The full variable domain, rest sourced from reference TRBV5-4 and TRBJ2-3, is ETGVTQSPTHLIKTRGQQVTLRCSSQSGHNTVSWYQQALGQGPQFIFQYYREEENGRGNFPPRFSGLQFPNYSSELNVNALELDDSALYLCAWEERGSSTDTQYFGPGTRLTVL.

The genes are TRBV5-6 and TRBJ2-5; tentative D call: TRBD1 (6 bases). The end of the DNA aligns better with TRBJ2-7, so the J call may be wrong. The CDR3 is 13 residues long. CDR1 SGHDT and CDR2 YYEEEE come from the germline V gene. DNA for the CDR3: TGTGCCAGCAGCTTTTGGGGGCCAGACGAGCAGTACTTC. This encodes CASSFWGPDEQYF.

CDR3 nucleotides: TGTGCCAGTAGTATTGGCCTGGATCAGCCCCAGCATTTT. Protein: CASSIGLDQPQHF. V and J are TRBV19 and TRBJ1-5; D is uncertain. The CDR3 consists of 13 residues. Germline CDR1 LNHDA, CDR2 SQIVND (reference sequence). V lost 3 bases and J 5 bases, leaving 8 bases between the germline ends.

The chain couples TRBV5-1 to TRBJ2-3; TRBD1 matches at 9 bases. The CDR3 covers 17 residues. The trim removed 1 base at V and 2 bases at J, leaving 8 bases unmatched. Germline CDR1 is SGHRS and CDR2 is YFSETQ. Here the CDR3 reads CASSLTLRDRVTDTQYF. CDR3 in DNA: TGCGCCAGCAGCTTGACCCTACGGGACAGGGTCACAGATACGCAGTATTTT. Supplemented by reference TRBV5-1 and TRBJ2-3, the full variable domain reads KAGVTQTPRYLIKTRGQQVTLSCSPISGHRSVSWYQQTPGQGLQFLFEYFSETQRNKGNFPGRFSGRQFSNSRSEMNVSTLELGDSALYLCASSLTLRDRVTDTQYFGPGTRLTVL.

The gene calls are TRBV7-8 and TRBJ1-5; 8 bases map to TRBD1. J was trimmed by 5 bases and V by 5 bases; bases with no gene match: 8. The CDR3 has 15 amino acids. Germline V lookup: CDR1 SGHVS, CDR2 FQNEAQ. The CDR3 region is CASSRDRGGYQPQHF. CDR3 in DNA: TGTGCCAGCAGCCGAGACAGGGGAGGGTATCAGCCCCAGCATTTT.

The V and J genes are TRBV5-1 and TRBJ2-3; 12 positions match TRBD2. Germline CDR1 is SGHRS and CDR2 is YFSETQ. Losses at the gene ends were 4 bases for V and 6 bases for J; bases not matched to a gene: 12. The CDR3 consists of 17 residues. The CDR3: CASSGEILAGGGDTQYF. CDR3 sequence (DNA): TGCGCCAGCAGCGGAGAAATACTAGCGGGGGGTGGGGATACGCAGTATTTT.

V is TRBV14 and J is TRBJ1-1; 10 bases line up with TRBD1. V was pared by 10 bases and J by 4 bases, with 6 bases of the junction left unmatched. Germline V gives CDR1 SGHDN, CDR2 FVKESK. The CDR3 contains 13 residues. CDR3: CATRQGAVTEAFF. In nucleotides, the CDR3 is TGTGCCACCAGACAGGGGGCGGTCACTGAAGCTTTCTTT.

This chain connects TRBV4-2 to TRBJ2-3; TRBD2 agrees at 12 bases. Germline V gene sequence: CDR1 LGHNA, CDR2 YNFKEQ. J was trimmed by 0 bases and V by 0 bases; bases with no gene match: 7. The CDR3 has 19 amino acids. The CDR3, as DNA: TGTGCCAGCAGCCAAGAGGGAAGACTAGCGGGAGACAGCACAGATACGCAGTATTTT. It codes for CASSQEGRLAGDSTDTQYF.

The V gene is TRBV7-3, the J gene TRBJ2-7; 8 bases fit TRBD1. This CDR3 comprises 14 residues. The V gene's germline CDR1 is SGHTA and CDR2 FQGTGA. Trimming at V came to 5 bases and at J to 4 bases, leaving 7 bases not matched to a gene. DNA for the CDR3: TGTGCCAGCAGCCCCGGGACAGGCCCATACGAGCAGTACTTC. Its translation is CASSPGTGPYEQYF.

The CDR3 sequence is CASRLYSNQPQHF. Here the CDR3 DNA reads TGTGCCAGCAGACTATATAGCAATCAGCCCCAGCATTTT. The gene calls are TRBV27 and TRBJ1-5, with D unresolved. V lost 6 bases to trimming and J lost 0 bases, with 6 bases between them. In germline, CDR1 is MNHEY, CDR2 SMNVEV (reference sequence). The CDR3 extends over 13 amino acids.

This chain uses TRBV30 with TRBJ2-1; TRBD1 aligns across 8 bases. CDR3 size: 15 residues. Germline CDR1 reads GTSNPN; CDR2 reads SVGIG (reference sequence). Trimming removed 4 bases from V and 3 bases from J; junction bases left unmatched: 8. DNA for the CDR3: TGTGCCTGGAACCCGGGGACAGGCATCTACAATGAGCAGTTCTTC. Translation: CAWNPGTGIYNEQFF.

This chain links TRBV9 with TRBJ2-2, with 7 bases lining up with TRBD1. This CDR3 is built from 15 residues. V trimming: 2 bases; J trimming: 1 base; junction bases outside the gene matches: 2. The germline V gene has CDR1 SGDLS and CDR2 YYNGEE. The CDR3 DNA sequence: TGTGCCAGCAGCGTGGGACAGAGGAACACCGGGGAGCTGTTTTTT. Amino acid sequence: CASSVGQRNTGELFF.

The chain couples TRBV4-1 to TRBJ1-1, with D perhaps TRBD1 (5 bases). Germline V lookup: CDR1 MGHRA, CDR2 YSYEKL. This CDR3 has 12 amino acids. Trimming shortened V by 0 bases and J by 11 bases, and 10 bases separated the two germline ends. The CDR3 DNA is TGCGCCAGCAGCCAAGACGGCAGGGTGGCTTTCTTT. Translated, it gives CASSQDGRVAFF.

The V gene is TRBV5-4, the J gene TRBJ2-5; the D gene is possibly TRBD2 (6 bases). The CDR3 is made up of 15 amino acids. The germline V gene encodes CDR1 SGHNT and CDR2 YYREEE (reference sequence). V was cut by 6 bases and J by 3 bases, with 18 bases left in between. CDR3 protein: CASNLMGRGKETQYF. DNA of the CDR3: TGTGCCAGCAACCTGATGGGACGGGGGAAAGAGACCCAGTACTTC.

This clone was counted between two and nine times. This chain connects TRBV6-5 to TRBJ2-5; possible D gene TRBD2, 7 bases. This CDR3 is built from 15 residues. The germline V and J ends were trimmed by 1 base and 1 base, with 10 bases remaining between them. CDR1 is MNHEY and CDR2 is SVGAGI in the germline V gene. The CDR3 here is CASSYWGGLQETQYF. The CDR3 nucleotides are TGTGCCAGCAGTTACTGGGGGGGCCTCCAAGAGACCCAGTACTTC.

The chain has TRBV4-1 and TRBJ1-3, with no clear D. Trimming took off 3 bases at V and 2 bases at J, with 11 bases between the two ends. The CDR3 loop spans 15 amino acids. In germline, CDR1 is MGHRA, CDR2 YSYEKL. CDR3 coding DNA: TGCGCCAGCAGCCACTTCGAGGGAGCTGGAAACACCATATATTTT. As protein: CASSHFEGAGNTIYF.